This is a list of T cell receptor beta chains from one sample in a study of blood T cells in healthy people across ages. TCRdb reprocessed the 5' RACE reads via MiXCR and lists one record per CDR3 protein. The sample shows around 800,000 distinct CDR3 sequences, around two thirds of them seen only once. Source material: blood. The receptor set was obtained from a man aged 30-40 years in good health. Each CDR3 is given with its conserved first and last residue. D genes are given only for firm matches. Only some rows state a clone size, as once, few, many or a class for expanded clones.

CDR3 DNA | CDR3 protein | J gene | V gene | D gene | clone size | CDR3 length
TGTGCCAGCAGCTTTAGGGACAGCTCTTACACCGGGGAGCTGTTTTTT | CASSFRDSSYTGELFF | TRBJ2-2 | TRBV7-2 | TRBD1 | NA | 16
TGCGCCAGCAGCCAAGATAGGGACTACAATGAGCAGTTCTTC | CASSQDRDYNEQFF | TRBJ2-1 | TRBV4-3 | NA | NA | 14
TGCGCCAGCAGCGAAGGGACAGGGAGCTCCTACGAGCAGTACTTC | CASSEGTGSSYEQYF | TRBJ2-7 | TRBV5-1 | TRBD1 | NA | 15
TGTGCCAGCAGTTACAACGCCCTTTACTCGAACACCGGGGAGCTGTTTTTT | CASSYNALYSNTGELFF | TRBJ2-2 | TRBV6-5 | NA | NA | 17
TGTGCCAGCAGCGTAGCCGGGATAGAGACCCAGTACTTC | CASSVAGIETQYF | TRBJ2-5 | TRBV9 | NA | NA | 13
TGTGCCAGTTCAAACGCAGGGGCTTTATCCTATAATTCACCCCTCCACTTT | CASSNAGALSYNSPLHF | TRBJ1-6 | TRBV6-1 | NA | NA | 17
TGCGCCAGCAGCTTCTTTTCCGCAGGGTCCGGGGCCAACGTCCTGACTTTC | CASSFFSAGSGANVLTF | TRBJ2-6 | TRBV5-1 | NA | NA | 17
TGCAGTGCCACCGGAGAGGACCGGACAGAGCCCTCCTACGAGCAGTACTTC | CSATGEDRTEPSYEQYF | TRBJ2-7 | TRBV20-1 | NA | NA | 17
TGCAGCGTTGAACGCTTGGGGGGGGCAGATACGCAGTATTTT | CSVERLGGADTQYF | TRBJ2-3 | TRBV29-1 | TRBD2 | many | 14
TGTGCCAGCAGCTTAGGGAGGGGGGAAGGAAACTACGAGCAGTACTTC | CASSLGRGEGNYEQYF | TRBJ2-7 | TRBV7-2 | NA | NA | 16
TGTGCCAGTTACTCGGGGGGGGAAGAAAAACTGTTTTTT | CASYSGGEEKLFF | TRBJ1-4 | TRBV6-5 | NA | NA | 13
TGTGCCAGCAGTGATTACCAGGGGGCGCGGGAGACCCAGTACTTC | CASSDYQGARETQYF | TRBJ2-5 | TRBV2 | TRBD1 | once | 15
TGTGCCAGCAGTTTAACAGCCTCCCTCTACTACGAGCAGTACTTC | CASSLTASLYYEQYF | TRBJ2-7 | TRBV27 | NA | NA | 15
TGTGCCAGCAGTTATAGACAGGGTACCCAGTACTTC | CASSYRQGTQYF | TRBJ2-5 | TRBV7-2 | TRBD1 | few | 12
TGTGCCAGCAGGTATGGACAGCCCGCTAACTATGGCTACACCTTC | CASRYGQPANYGYTF | TRBJ1-2 | TRBV6-2/TRBV6-3 | NA | NA | 15